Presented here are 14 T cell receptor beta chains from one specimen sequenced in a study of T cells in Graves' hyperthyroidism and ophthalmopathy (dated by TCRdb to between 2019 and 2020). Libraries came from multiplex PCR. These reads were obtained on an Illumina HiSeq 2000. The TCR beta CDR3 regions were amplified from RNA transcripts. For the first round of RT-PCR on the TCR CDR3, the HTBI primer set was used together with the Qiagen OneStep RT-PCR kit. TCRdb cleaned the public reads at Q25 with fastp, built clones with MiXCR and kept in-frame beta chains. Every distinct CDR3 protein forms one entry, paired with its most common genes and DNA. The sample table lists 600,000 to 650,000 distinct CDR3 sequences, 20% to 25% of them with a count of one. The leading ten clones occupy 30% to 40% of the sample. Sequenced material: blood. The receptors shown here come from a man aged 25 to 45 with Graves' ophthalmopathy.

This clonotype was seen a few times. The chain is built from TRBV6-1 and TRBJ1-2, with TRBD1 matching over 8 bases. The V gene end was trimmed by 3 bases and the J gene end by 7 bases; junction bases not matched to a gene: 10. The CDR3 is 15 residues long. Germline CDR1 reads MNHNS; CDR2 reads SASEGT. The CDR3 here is CASSDMTGVGSGYTF. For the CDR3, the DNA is TGTGCCAGCAGTGACATGACAGGGGTGGGTAGTGGCTACACCTTC.

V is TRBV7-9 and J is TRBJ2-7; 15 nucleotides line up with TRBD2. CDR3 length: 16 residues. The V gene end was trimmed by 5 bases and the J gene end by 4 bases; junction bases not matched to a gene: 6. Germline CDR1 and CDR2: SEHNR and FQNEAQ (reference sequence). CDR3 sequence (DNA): TGTGCCAGCAGCCCTTCCGGACTAGCGGGAGGGTACGAGCAGTACTTC. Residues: CASSPSGLAGGYEQYF.

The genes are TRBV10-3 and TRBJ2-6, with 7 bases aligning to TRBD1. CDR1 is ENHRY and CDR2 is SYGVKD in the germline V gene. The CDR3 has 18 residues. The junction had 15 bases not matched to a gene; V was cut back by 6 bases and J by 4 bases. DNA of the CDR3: TGTGCCATCAGAGACCCACAGGGGAGTAACTCCGGGGCCAACGTCCTGACTTTC. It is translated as CAIRDPQGSNSGANVLTF.

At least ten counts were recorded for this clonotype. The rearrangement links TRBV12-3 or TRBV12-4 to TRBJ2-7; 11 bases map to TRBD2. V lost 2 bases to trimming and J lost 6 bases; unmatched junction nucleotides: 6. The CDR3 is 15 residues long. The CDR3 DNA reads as TGTGCCAGCAGTTTAATGACTAGCGGGAAACTCGAGCAGTACTTC. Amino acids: CASSLMTSGKLEQYF.

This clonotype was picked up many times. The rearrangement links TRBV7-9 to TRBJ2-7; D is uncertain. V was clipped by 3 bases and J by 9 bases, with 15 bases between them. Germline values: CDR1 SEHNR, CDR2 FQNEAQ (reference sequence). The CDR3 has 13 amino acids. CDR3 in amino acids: CASSFSRLMPQYF. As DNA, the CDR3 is TGTGCCAGCAGCTTTAGCAGATTAATGCCGCAGTACTTC.

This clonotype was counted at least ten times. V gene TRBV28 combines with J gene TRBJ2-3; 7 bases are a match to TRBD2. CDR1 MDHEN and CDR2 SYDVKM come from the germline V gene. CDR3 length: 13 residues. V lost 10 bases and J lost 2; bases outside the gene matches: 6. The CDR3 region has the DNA TGTGCCACCCTCCTAGCGGTCACAGATACGCAGTATTTT. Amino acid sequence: CATLLAVTDTQYF.

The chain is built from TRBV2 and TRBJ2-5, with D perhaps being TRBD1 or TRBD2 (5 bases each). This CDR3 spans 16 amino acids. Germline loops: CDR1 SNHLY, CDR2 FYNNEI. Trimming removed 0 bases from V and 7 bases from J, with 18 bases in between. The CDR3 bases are TGTGCCAGCAGTGAAGCAAGTACAGGCGGTGGAGGGACCCAGTACTTC. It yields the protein CASSEASTGGGGTQYF. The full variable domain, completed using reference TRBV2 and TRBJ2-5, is EPEVTQTPSHQVTQMGQEVILRCVPISNHLYFYWYRQILGQKVEFLVSFYNNEISEKSEIFDDQFSVERPDGSNFTLKIRSTKLEDSAMYFCASSEASTGGGGTQYFGPGTRLLVL.

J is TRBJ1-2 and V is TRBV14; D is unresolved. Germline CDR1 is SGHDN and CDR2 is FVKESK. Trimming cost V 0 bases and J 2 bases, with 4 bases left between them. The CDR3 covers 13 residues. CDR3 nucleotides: TGTGCCAGCAGCCAAGATCGGAACTATGGCTACACCTTC. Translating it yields CASSQDRNYGYTF. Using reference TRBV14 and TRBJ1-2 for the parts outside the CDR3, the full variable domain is EAGVTQFPSHSVIEKGQTVTLRCDPISGHDNLYWYRRVMGKEIKFLLHFVKESKQDESGMPNNRFLAERTGGTYSTLKVQPAELEDSGVYFCASSQDRNYGYTFGSGTRLTVV.

The CDR3 protein is CASSLGSGTFYGYTF. The CDR3, as DNA: TGTGCCAGCAGCTTGGGTTCAGGCACCTTCTATGGCTACACCTTC. The chain combines TRBV5-6 with TRBJ1-2; D is ambiguous. In germline, CDR1 is SGHDT, CDR2 YYEEEE. This CDR3 region has 15 residues. The V gene lost 0 bases and the J gene lost 4 bases, with 13 bases spanning the gap.

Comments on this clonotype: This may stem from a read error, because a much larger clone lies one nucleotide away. CDR3 protein: CASNLAGGSDTQYF. In DNA form, the CDR3 reads TGTGCCAGCAATTTAGCGGGAGGGTCAGATACGCAGTATTTT. V usage is TRBV6-5 and J usage is TRBJ2-3; 11 bases map to TRBD2. Trimming at V came to 7 bases and at J to 4 bases, leaving 4 bases not matched to a gene. This CDR3 has 14 amino acids. Germline lookup yields CDR1 MNHEY and CDR2 SVGAGI.

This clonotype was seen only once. Here the CDR3 reads CASSLGGSGGDEQFF. As DNA, the CDR3 is TGTGCCAGCAGTTTAGGCGGGAGCGGGGGCGATGAGCAGTTCTTC. This chain joins TRBV28 and TRBJ2-1; 8 positions agree with TRBD2. V lost 2 bases, J lost 8 bases, and 8 bases stayed unmatched. The CDR3 spans 15 residues. Germline loops: CDR1 MDHEN, CDR2 SYDVKM.

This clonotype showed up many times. CDR3 loop: CASSLGYGNQPQHF. The CDR3, as DNA: TGTGCCAGCAGCTTAGGGTATGGCAATCAGCCCCAGCATTTT. This rearrangement joins TRBV13 to TRBJ1-5; no reliable D call. The germline V gene has CDR1 PRHDT and CDR2 FYEKMQ (reference sequence). The CDR3 sequence is 14 residues long. V dropped 0 bases and J dropped 2 bases, with 5 bases sitting between them.

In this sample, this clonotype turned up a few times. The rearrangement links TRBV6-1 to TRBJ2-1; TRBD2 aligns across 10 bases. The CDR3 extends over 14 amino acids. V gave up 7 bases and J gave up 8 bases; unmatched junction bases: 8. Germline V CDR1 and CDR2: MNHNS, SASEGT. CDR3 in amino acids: CASNQILAGHEQFF. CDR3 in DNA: TGTGCCAGCAACCAAATACTAGCGGGACATGAGCAGTTCTTC.

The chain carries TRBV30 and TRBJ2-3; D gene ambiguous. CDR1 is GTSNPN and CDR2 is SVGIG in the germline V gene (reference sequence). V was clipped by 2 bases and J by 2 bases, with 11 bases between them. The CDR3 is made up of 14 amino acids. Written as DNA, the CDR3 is TGTGCCTGGAGTCGGGTTTCCCACACAGATACGCAGTATTTT. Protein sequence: CAWSRVSHTDTQYF.